What follows describes a single T cell receptor beta chain. Its target is not known. The CDR3 extends over 19 amino acids. The germline V and J ends were trimmed by 2 bases and 4 bases, with 26 bases remaining between them. Amplification of TCR beta CDR3 regions was performed using RNA transcripts as template. The study used the HTBI primer set for a first-round RT-PCR of the TCR CDR3. TCRdb independently ran MiXCR on the multiplex PCR reads; one entry per CDR3 protein. The table lists about 840,000 distinct CDR3 sequences, 38% of them singletons, with over 8% in the top ten. The data were obtained in a study of T cells in Graves' hyperthyroidism and ophthalmopathy. Study conclusions and caveats: Among clonotypes expanded in thyroid above 0.001, most were also found in blood. Ophthalmopathy onset followed model prediction by a median roughly 6 months.

The patients, who ranged from 18 to 65 in age, presented with newly diagnosed hyperthyroidism lasting under 2 months. Patients with uncontrolled infections, other autoimmune diseases, pregnancy or lactation were excluded. The sequenced sample was blood. This TCR derives from a man younger than 35 with Graves' hyperthyroidism. J is TRBJ1-2 and V is TRBV7-1; TRBD1 might be the D (5 bases). TRBV7-1 is an ORF for which the function is uncertain. CDR3 loop: CASSSPAGVGYEQPYGYTF. The CDR3 region has the DNA TGTGCCAGCAGCTCACCAGCGGGGGTAGGCTACGAGCAGCCCTATGGCTACACCTTC.